This note documents a single T cell receptor beta chain sequence. It lacks a known antigen. Base qualities were left out, and no much larger clone turns up one base away. This entry belongs to a study of T cells in lung cancer brain metastases (dated by TCRdb to 2017 to 2018). At the level of the whole study: Of the 20 or so patients, seventeen had a history of tobacco use, with a median of around 40 pack-years. A median age at first diagnosis of about 53 years was recorded for the patients, of whom several were male and about eleven were female. Primary and metastatic specimens both had an average DNA integrity number of roughly 4, with no significant difference between the two sites. A cohort of around 20 patients was included, from whom 40 specimens were contributed, with one primary lung lesion and one brain metastasis obtained from each patient. The study compared TCR beta CDR3 repertoires of fully resected primary non-small cell lung cancers with those of paired brain metastases. A median interval of around 370 days was observed between acquisition of the primary and brain metastasis specimens. Of the 20 or so patients, about 18 received no interval therapy between resection of the primary and resection of the metastasis.

Resection was performed in the patients for synchronous oligometastatic disease or for delayed recurrence of a solitary brain metastasis. Patients with a history of multiple malignancies were excluded so that cancers other than NSCLC would not be included. Using marked H&E slides as a guide, tumor areas were macrodissected from 5 or 6 unstained roughly 9.4 um sections that had been deparaffinized. All specimens were formalin-fixed and paraffin-embedded (FFPE). The AllPrep DNA/RNA FFPE Kit was used for extraction of genomic DNA. Points the paper makes about the study in general: Retrieval of the complete infiltrating T cell repertoire may have been prevented by DNA fragmentation in FFPE samples. A significantly larger repertoire fraction was made up by the ten most abundant clones in brain metastases than in primaries, which was suggestive of clonal expansion. Compared with their paired primaries, brain metastases had significantly fewer unique productive clones (median about 1,500 versus 4,500). The study could not control for the effects of preoperative corticosteroids on T cell infiltration in brain metastases. Most clones were specific to a single lesion, and overlap between paired lesions was limited (mean Morisita index around 0.25).

From the cysteine through the phenylalanine, the CDR3 covers 16 amino acids. The sequence is cut down to CDR3 DNA, 48 bases in frame from base 1. Between the V and J ends, shortened by 5 bases and 3 bases respectively, the junction contains 19 bases. The germline V gene yields MDHEN for CDR1 and SYDVKM for CDR2. Each sample received about 2 to 4.92 ug of genomic DNA as input, and the DNA input was kept equal within each pair of samples. TCR beta libraries were constructed with the immunoSEQ hsTCRbeta Kit, with multiplexed V and J gene primers used across two PCR steps. Pooled libraries, together with positive and negative controls, were sequenced on an Illumina MiSeq with a 100-cycle paired-end protocol. As for the authors' bioinformatics: Raw data were processed by the immunoSEQ vendor into normalized, annotated TCR beta repertoire reports. Richness was defined as the number of unique clones by nucleotide sequence, and the iChao1 and Efron-Thisted estimators were used to extrapolate total richness. To characterize and compare the paired lesions, the analysis used Pielou's evenness, Simpson's index, the proportional abundance of the top-ten clones, and the Morisita overlap index. What TCRdb holds here is the immuneACCESS table cut down to in-frame rearrangements. Part of the clones is not present; checked against another copy, under half of the missing clones reflect an unresolved V gene, and the others are unexplained. Clone size and V and J calls were adopted from that table, with D and trimming inferred from the DNA. The sample table holds several thousand clones, of which roughly 85% were seen once. The ten largest clonotypes hold 2.4% of the sample.

The sequenced sample was tumor tissue from the primary lung tumor. Reading the label with the study, this specimen's cell subset or site is: primary lung cancer lesion. This chain joins TRBV28 to TRBJ1-2; the D gene is perhaps TRBD1, from 6 matching bases. This TCR derives from a man aged 50 or older with non-small cell lung cancer. The CDR3 here reads CASSRPPEGEDYGYTF. The DNA sequence is as follows: TGTGCCAGCAGTCGACCCCCCGAGGGGGAGGACTATGGCTACACCTTC.